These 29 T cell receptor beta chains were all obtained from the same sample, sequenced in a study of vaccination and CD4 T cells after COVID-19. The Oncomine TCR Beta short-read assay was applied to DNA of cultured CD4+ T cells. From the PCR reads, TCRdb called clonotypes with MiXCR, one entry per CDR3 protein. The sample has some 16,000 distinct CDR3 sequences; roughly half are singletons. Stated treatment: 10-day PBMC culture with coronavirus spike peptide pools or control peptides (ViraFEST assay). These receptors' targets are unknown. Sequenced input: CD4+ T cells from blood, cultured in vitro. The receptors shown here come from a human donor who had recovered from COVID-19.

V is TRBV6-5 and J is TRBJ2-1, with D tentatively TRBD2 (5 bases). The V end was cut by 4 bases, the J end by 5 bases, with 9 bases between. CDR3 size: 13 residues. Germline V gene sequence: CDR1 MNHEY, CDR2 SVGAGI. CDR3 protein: CASSWERNNEQFF. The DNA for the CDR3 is TGTGCCAGCAGTTGGGAGAGGAACAATGAGCAGTTCTTC.

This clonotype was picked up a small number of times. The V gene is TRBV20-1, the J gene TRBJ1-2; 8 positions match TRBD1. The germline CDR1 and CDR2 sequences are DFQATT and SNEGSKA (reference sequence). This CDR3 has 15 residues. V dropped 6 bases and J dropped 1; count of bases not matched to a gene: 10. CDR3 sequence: CSAPLATGVNYGYTF. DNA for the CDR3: TGCAGTGCGCCTTTAGCGACAGGGGTTAACTATGGCTACACCTTC.

The CDR3 loop reads CASSFLAGANTGELFF. The CDR3 DNA reads as TGTGCCAGCAGCTTCTTAGCGGGGGCGAACACCGGGGAGCTGTTTTTT. The rearrangement uses TRBV7-2 and TRBJ2-2; 9 positions agree with TRBD2. The trim removed 3 bases at V and 0 bases at J, leaving 2 bases unmatched. The CDR3 spans 16 residues. Germline lookup yields CDR1 SGHTA and CDR2 FQGNSA. Full variable domain (rest looked up from reference TRBV7-2 and TRBJ2-2): GAGVSQSPSNKVTEKGKDVELRCDPISGHTALYWYRQSLGQGLEFLIYFQGNSAPDKSGLPSDRFSAERTGGSVSTLTIQRTQQEDSAVYLCASSFLAGANTGELFFGEGSRLTVL.

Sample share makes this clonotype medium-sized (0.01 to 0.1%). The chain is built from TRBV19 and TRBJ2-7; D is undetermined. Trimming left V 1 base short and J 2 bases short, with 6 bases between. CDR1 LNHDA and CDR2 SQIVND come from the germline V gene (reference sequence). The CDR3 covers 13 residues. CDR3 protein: CASSIGSPYEQYF. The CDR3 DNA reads TGTGCCAGTAGTATAGGGTCACCCTACGAGCAGTACTTC.

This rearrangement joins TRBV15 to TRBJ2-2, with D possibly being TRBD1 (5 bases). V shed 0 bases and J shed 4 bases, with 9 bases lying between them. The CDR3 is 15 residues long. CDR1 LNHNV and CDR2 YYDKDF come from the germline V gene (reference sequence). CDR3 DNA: TGTGCCACCAGCAGAGATCAGGGAAGCACCGGGGAGCTGTTTTTT. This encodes CATSRDQGSTGELFF.

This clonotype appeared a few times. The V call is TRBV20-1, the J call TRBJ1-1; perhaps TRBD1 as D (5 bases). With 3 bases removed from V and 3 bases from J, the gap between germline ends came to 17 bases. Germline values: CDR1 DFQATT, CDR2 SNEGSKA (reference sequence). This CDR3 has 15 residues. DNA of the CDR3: TGCAGTGCTAGTCTGCCGGCGCGGGGGGACACTGAAGCTTTCTTT. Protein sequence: CSASLPARGDTEAFF.

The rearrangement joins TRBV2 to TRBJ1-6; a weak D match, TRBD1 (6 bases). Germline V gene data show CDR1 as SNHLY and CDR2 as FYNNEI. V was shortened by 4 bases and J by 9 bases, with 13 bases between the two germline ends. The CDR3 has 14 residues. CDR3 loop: CASSVRGGSSPLHF. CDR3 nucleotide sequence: TGTGCCAGCAGTGTAAGGGGGGGAAGTTCACCCCTCCACTTT.

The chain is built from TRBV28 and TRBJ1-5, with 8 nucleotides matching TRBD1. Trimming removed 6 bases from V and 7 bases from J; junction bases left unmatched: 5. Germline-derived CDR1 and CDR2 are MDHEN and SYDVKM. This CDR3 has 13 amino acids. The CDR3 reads CASRGAGGQPQHF. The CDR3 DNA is TGTGCCAGCAGGGGGGCAGGGGGCCAGCCCCAGCATTTT. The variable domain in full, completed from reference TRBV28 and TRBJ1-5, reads DVKVTQSSRYLVKRTGEKVFLECVQDMDHENMFWYRQDPGLGLRLIYFSYDVKMKEKGDIPEGYSVSREKKERFSLILESASTNQTSMYLCASRGAGGQPQHFGDGTRLSIL.

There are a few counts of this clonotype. In DNA, the CDR3 is TGTGCCAGCAAGAGGGGGGGGACCGGGGAGCTGTTTTTT. This encodes CASKRGGTGELFF. The chain has TRBV6-2 or TRBV6-3 and TRBJ2-2; a weak D match, TRBD2 (7 bases). The length of the CDR3 is 13 residues. Looked up from germline, CDR1 is MNHEY and CDR2 is SVGEGT. The V end lost 7 bases, the J end lost 5 bases, and 11 bases lay between the germline ends.

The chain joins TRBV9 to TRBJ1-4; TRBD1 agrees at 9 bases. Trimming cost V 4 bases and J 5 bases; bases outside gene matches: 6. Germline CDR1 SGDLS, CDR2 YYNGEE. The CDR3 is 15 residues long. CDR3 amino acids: CASSPDRGGNEKLFF. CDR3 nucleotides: TGTGCCAGCAGCCCTGACAGGGGGGGAAATGAAAAACTGTTTTTT.

This chain's CDR3 is CASSQGGGEGYTF. Written as DNA, the CDR3 is TGCGCCAGCAGCCAAGGTGGGGGTGAAGGCTACACCTTC. The chain couples TRBV4-3 to TRBJ1-2, with D possibly being TRBD1 (5 bases). The CDR3 runs 13 residues. The V gene lost 1 base and the J gene lost 8 bases, with 11 bases spanning the gap. Germline lookup yields CDR1 LGHNA and CDR2 YSLEER.

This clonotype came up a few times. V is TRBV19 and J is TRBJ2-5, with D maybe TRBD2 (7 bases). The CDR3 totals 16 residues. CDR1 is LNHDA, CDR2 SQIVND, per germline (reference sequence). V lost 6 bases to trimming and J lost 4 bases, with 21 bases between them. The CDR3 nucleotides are TGTGCCAGTAGCCCCCTGGGGGGAGGGGGTGGAGAGACCCAGTACTTC. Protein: CASSPLGGGGGETQYF.

The CDR3 coding sequence is TGTGCCACTACGGGCCATCTGAACACCGGGGAGCTGTTTTTT. It encodes CATTGHLNTGELFF. J is TRBJ2-2 and V is TRBV24-1; no firm D call. The CDR3 loop spans 14 amino acids. CDR1 and CDR2 from the germline V gene are KGHDR and SFDVKD. The germline V and J ends were trimmed by 10 bases and 1 base, with 12 bases remaining between them.

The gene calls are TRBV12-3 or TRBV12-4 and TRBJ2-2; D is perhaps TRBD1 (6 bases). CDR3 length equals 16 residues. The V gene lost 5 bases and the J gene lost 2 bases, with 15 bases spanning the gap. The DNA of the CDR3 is TGTGCCAGCAGTCAGGGGCGGACAACAAACACCGGGGAGCTGTTTTTT. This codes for CASSQGRTTNTGELFF.

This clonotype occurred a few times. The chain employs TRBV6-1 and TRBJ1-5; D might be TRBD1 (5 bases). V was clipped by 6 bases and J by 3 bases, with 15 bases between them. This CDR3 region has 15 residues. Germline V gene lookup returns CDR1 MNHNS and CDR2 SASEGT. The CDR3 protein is CASSRAGAVNQPQHF. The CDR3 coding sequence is TGTGCCAGCAGCCGGGCCGGGGCGGTCAATCAGCCCCAGCATTTT.

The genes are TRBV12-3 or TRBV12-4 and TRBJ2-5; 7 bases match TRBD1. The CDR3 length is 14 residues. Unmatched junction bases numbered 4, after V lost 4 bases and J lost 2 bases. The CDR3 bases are TGTGCCAGCAGTTCCGGGACAGCTCAAGAGACCCAGTACTTC. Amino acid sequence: CASSSGTAQETQYF.

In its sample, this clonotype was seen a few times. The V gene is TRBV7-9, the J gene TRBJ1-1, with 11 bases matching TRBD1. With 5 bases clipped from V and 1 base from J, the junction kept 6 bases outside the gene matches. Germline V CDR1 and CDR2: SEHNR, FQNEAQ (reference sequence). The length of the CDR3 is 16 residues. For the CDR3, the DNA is TGTGCCAGCAGCAGGGGGGACAGGGGGTCGAACACTGAAGCTTTCTTT. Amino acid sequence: CASSRGDRGSNTEAFF.

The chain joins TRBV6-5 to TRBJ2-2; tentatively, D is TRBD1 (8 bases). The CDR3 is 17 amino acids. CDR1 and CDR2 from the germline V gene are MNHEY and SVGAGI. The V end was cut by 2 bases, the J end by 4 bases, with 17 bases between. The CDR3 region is CASSYEPYRGGTGELFF. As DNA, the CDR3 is TGTGCCAGCAGTTACGAGCCTTACAGGGGGGGCACCGGGGAGCTGTTTTTT.

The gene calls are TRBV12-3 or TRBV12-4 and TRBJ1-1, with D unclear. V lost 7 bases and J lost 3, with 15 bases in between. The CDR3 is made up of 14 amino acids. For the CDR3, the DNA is TGTGCCAGCACCCTAAGACAATGGCACACTGAAGCTTTCTTT. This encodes CASTLRQWHTEAFF.

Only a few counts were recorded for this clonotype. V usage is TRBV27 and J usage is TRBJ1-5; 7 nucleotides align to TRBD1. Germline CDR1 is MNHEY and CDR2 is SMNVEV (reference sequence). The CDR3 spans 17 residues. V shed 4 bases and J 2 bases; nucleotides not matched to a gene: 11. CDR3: CASSSLTGMVGNQPQHF. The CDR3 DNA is TGTGCCAGCAGTTCCCTGACAGGGATGGTTGGCAATCAGCCCCAGCATTTT.

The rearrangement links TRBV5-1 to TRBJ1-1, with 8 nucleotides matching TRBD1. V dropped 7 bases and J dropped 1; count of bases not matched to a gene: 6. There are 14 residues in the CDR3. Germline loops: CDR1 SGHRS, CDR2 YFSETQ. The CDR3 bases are TGCGCCAGCTTCGACAGGGGACAGAACACTGAAGCTTTCTTT. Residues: CASFDRGQNTEAFF.

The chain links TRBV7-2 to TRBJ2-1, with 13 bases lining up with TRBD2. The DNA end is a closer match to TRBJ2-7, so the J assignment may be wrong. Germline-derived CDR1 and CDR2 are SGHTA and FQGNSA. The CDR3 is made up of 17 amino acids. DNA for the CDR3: TGTGCCAGCAGCTTAGCTTGGGCGACTAGCGGGGGGTACGAGCAGTACTTC. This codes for CASSLAWATSGGYEQYF.

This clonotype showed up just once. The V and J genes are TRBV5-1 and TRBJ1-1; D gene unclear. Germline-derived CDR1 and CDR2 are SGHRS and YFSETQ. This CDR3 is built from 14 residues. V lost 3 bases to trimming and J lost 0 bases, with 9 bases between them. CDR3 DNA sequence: TGCGCCAGCAGCTCAGGACGGTTGAACACTGAAGCTTTCTTT. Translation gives CASSSGRLNTEAFF.

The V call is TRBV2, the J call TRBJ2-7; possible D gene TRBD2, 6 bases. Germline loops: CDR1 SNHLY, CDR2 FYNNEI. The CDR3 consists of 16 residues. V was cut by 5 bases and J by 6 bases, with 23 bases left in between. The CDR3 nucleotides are TGTGCCAGCAGTCGAATGGGTGGGACGCCGGGGGTCGAGCAGTACTTC. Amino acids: CASSRMGGTPGVEQYF.

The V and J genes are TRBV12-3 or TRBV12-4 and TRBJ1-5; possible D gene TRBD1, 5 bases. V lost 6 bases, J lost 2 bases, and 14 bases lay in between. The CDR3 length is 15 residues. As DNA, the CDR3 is TGTGCCAGCAGACCTGGGGGGTATGGCAATCAGCCCCAGCATTTT. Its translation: CASRPGGYGNQPQHF.

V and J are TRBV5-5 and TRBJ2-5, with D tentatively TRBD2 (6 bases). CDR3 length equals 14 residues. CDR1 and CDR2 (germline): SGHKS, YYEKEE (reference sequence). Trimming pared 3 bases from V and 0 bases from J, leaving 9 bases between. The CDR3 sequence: CASSSWDYQETQYF. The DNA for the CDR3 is TGTGCCAGCAGCTCATGGGACTACCAAGAGACCCAGTACTTC.

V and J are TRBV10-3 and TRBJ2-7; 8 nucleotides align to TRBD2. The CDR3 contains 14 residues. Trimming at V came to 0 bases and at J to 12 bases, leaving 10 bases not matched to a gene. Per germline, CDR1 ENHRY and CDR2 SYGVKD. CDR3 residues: CAISESGGLVLRYF. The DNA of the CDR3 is TGTGCCATCAGTGAGTCCGGGGGACTAGTATTGAGGTACTTC.

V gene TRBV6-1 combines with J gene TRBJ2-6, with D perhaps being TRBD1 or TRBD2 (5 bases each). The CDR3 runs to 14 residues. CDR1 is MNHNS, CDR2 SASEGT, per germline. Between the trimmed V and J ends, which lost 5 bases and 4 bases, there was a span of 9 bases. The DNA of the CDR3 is TGTGCCAGCAGTCCGGGGACCGGGGCCAACGTCCTGACTTTC. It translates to CASSPGTGANVLTF.

The CDR3, as DNA: TGTGCCAGCAGCGTAGCTCACGGGAACACTGAAGCTTTCTTT. It encodes CASSVAHGNTEAFF. This rearrangement joins TRBV9 to TRBJ1-1; D call uncertain. The germline CDR1 and CDR2 sequences are SGDLS and YYNGEE. This CDR3 comprises 14 residues. The V end lost 0 bases, the J end lost 1 base, and 7 bases lay between the germline ends.